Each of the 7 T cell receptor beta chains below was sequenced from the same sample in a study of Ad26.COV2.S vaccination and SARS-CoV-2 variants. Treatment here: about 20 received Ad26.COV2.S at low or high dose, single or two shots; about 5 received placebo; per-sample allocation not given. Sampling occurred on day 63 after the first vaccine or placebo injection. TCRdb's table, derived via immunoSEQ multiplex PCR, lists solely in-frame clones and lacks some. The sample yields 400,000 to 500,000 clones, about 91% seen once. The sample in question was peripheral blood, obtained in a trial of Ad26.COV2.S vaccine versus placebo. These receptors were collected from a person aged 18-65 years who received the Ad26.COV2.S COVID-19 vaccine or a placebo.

The CDR3 nucleotides are TGTGCCACCAGCAGGTCCGCCGGGACGCGAAACAATGAGCAGTTCTTC. Its translation is CATSRSAGTRNNEQFF. This chain joins TRBV15 and TRBJ2-1; D assignment may be TRBD1 or TRBD2 (5 bases each). This CDR3 comprises 16 residues. CDR1 LNHNV and CDR2 YYDKDF come from the germline V gene (reference sequence). V was trimmed by 3 bases and J by 5 bases, leaving 17 bases between them.

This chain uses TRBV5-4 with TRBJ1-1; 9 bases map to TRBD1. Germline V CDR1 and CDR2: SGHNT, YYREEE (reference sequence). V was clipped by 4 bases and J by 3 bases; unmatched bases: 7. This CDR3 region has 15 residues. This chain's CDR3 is CASSQQGARDTEAFF. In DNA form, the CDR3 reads TGTGCCAGCAGCCAACAGGGGGCGCGGGACACTGAAGCTTTCTTT. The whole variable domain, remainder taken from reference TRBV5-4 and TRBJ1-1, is ETGVTQSPTHLIKTRGQQVTLRCSSQSGHNTVSWYQQALGQGPQFIFQYYREEENGRGNFPPRFSGLQFPNYSSELNVNALELDDSALYLCASSQQGARDTEAFFGQGTRLTVV.

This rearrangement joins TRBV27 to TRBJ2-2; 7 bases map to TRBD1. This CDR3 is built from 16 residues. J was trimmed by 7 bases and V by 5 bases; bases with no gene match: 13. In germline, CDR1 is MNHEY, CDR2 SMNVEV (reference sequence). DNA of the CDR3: TGTGCCAGCAGTCGAATCAGGACAGGCGAGATCGGGGAGCTGTTTTTT. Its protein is CASSRIRTGEIGELFF.

CDR3 protein: CASSWTSTNEKLFF. The CDR3 bases are TGTGCCAGCAGTTGGACCTCAACTAATGAAAAACTGTTTTTT. This chain links TRBV2 with TRBJ1-4; no clear D. CDR3 length: 14 residues. The germline V gene has CDR1 SNHLY and CDR2 FYNNEI. Deletions cut 5 bases from V and 0 bases from J, with 7 bases between. The full variable domain, completed using reference TRBV2 and TRBJ1-4, is EPEVTQTPSHQVTQMGQEVILRCVPISNHLYFYWYRQILGQKVEFLVSFYNNEISEKSEIFDDQFSVERPDGSNFTLKIRSTKLEDSAMYFCASSWTSTNEKLFFGSGTQLSVL.

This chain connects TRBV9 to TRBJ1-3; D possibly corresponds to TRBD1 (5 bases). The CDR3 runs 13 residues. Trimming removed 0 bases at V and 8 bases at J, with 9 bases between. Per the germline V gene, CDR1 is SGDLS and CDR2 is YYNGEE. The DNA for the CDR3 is TGTGCCAGCAGCGTAGGGGGGATAGACACCATATATTTT. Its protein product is CASSVGGIDTIYF.

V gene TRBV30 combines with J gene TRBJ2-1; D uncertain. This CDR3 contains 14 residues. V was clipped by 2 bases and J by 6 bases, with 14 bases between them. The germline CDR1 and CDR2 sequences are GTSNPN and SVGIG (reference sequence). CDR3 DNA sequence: TGTGCCTGGAGTAAGGACCCTTGGGGCAATGAGCAGTTCTTC. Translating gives CAWSKDPWGNEQFF.

The CDR3 loop is CASSLTGTVNGELFF. In DNA, the CDR3 is TGTGCCAGCAGCTTAACCGGGACAGTTAACGGGGAGCTGTTTTTT. V usage is TRBV7-9 and J usage is TRBJ2-2; 7 bases fit TRBD1. Trimming at V came to 2 bases and at J to 7 bases, leaving 7 bases not matched to a gene. This CDR3 region has 15 residues. Germline values: CDR1 SEHNR, CDR2 FQNEAQ (reference sequence).